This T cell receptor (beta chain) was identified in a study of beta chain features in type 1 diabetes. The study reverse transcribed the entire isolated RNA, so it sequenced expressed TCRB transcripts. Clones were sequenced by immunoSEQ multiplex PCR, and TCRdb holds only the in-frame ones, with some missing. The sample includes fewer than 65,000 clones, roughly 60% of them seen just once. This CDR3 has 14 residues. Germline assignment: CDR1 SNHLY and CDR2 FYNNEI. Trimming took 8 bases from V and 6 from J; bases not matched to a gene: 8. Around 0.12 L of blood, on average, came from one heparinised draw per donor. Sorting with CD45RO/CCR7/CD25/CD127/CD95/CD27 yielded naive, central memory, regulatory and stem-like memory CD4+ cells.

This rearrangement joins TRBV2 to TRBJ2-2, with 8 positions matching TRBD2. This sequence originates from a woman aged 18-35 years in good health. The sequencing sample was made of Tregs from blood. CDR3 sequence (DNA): TGTGCCAGCTCTCCGGGACTAGTAGCCGGGGAGCTGTTTTTT. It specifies CASSPGLVAGELFF.